These T cell receptor beta chains were read from a single sample in a study of post-analysis software for immune sequencing data. A single record per CDR3 protein comes from TCRdb applying MiXCR to the PCR reads. The table includes about half a million distinct CDR3 sequences, roughly 45% detected once. Input material: blood. These receptors originate from a girl aged 10 to 17 with multiple sclerosis. CDR3s include the opening cysteine and the closing phenylalanine or tryptophan. D genes are given only for firm matches. Clone sizes are given selectively: once, few, many, or a class where the clone is expanded.

clone_size	v_call	d_call	j_call	cdr3_aa	cdr3_nt
-	TRBV20-1	TRBD2	TRBJ2-1	CSARDGGRPGANEQFF	TGCAGTGCTAGAGATGGCGGGAGGCCAGGGGCCAATGAGCAGTTCTTC
-	TRBV29-1	-	TRBJ2-3	CSVGPGSRDADTQYF	TGCAGCGTTGGGCCGGGGTCGCGGGACGCAGATACGCAGTATTTT
-	TRBV10-3	-	TRBJ1-2	CAISESPAGRDNYGYTF	TGTGCCATCAGTGAGTCTCCGGCGGGCAGGGATAACTATGGCTACACCTTC
-	TRBV7-3	-	TRBJ2-7	CASSLIRGRVFHEQYF	TGTGCCAGCAGCTTAATAAGAGGACGGGTATTCCACGAGCAGTACTTC
-	TRBV20-1	TRBD2	TRBJ2-3	CSASGTSGRAVTDTQYF	TGCAGTGCTAGCGGGACTAGCGGGAGGGCCGTGACAGATACGCAGTATTTT
-	TRBV12-3/TRBV12-4	TRBD2	TRBJ2-3	CASSFSGGVRDTQYF	TGTGCCAGCAGTTTCTCGGGGGGAGTTCGGGATACGCAGTATTTT
-	TRBV10-3	-	TRBJ2-5	CAISDTSSETQYF	TGTGCCATCAGTGATACTAGTTCGGAGACCCAGTACTTC
-	TRBV28	-	TRBJ2-6	CASSFRGTYSGANVLTF	TGTGCCAGCAGTTTTAGGGGAACATACTCTGGGGCCAACGTCCTGACTTTC
-	TRBV27	TRBD1	TRBJ2-7	CASSLRGGTGCWYF	TGTGCCAGCAGTTTAAGGGGCGGGACAGGATGCTGGTACTTC
-	TRBV5-1	-	TRBJ2-7	CASSVDIPYEQYF	TGCGCCAGCAGCGTTGACATCCCCTACGAGCAGTACTTC
few	TRBV12-3/TRBV12-4	TRBD2	TRBJ2-1	CASTFRPWTSRSHEQFF	TGTGCCAGCACTTTTCGACCCTGGACTAGTCGGTCCCATGAGCAGTTCTTC
-	TRBV20-1	-	TRBJ2-5	CSARKGPETQYF	TGCAGTGCTAGAAAGGGGCCGGAGACCCAGTACTTC
-	TRBV7-2	TRBD2	TRBJ2-5	CASSSGLAGVWEQYF	TGTGCCAGCAGCTCTGGACTAGCGGGAGTGTGGGAGCAGTACTTC
-	TRBV11-2	-	TRBJ2-1	CASSFSRTSEQFF	TGTGCCAGCAGCTTCTCTAGGACATCTGAGCAGTTCTTC
-	TRBV9	TRBD1	TRBJ1-4	CASSVTGRGEKLFF	TGTGCCAGCAGCGTGACAGGGCGTGGAGAAAAACTGTTTTTT
-	TRBV7-2	TRBD2	TRBJ2-1	CASSLARGGPPHNEQFF	TGTGCCAGCAGCTTAGCGCGGGGGGGCCCTCCCCACAATGAGCAGTTCTTC
-	TRBV20-1	-	TRBJ1-5	CSASDWTGNQPQHF	TGCAGTGCTAGCGATTGGACGGGCAATCAGCCCCAGCATTTT
few	TRBV5-1	-	TRBJ1-2	CASRGREPYNTF	TGCGCCAGCAGAGGCAGGGAGCCCTACAACACCTTC